A single TCR beta chain is shown here with its context. Its target antigen remains unknown. The sample holds no much larger clone one base away, and base qualities are not on file. Donors were healthy HIV-negative adults with no recently reported acute infections or vaccinations. Only Caucasian adults living in Nashville, Tennessee, USA were represented among the donors. CD4+ T cells were enriched by magnetic negative selection; naive cells were then positively selected on CD45RA, and the negative fraction formed the memory subset. Blood was collected by leukapheresis, and PBMCs were isolated by Ficoll-Histopaque density gradient centrifugation and then cryopreserved in liquid nitrogen vapor phase. Purity and quantity of every magnetically sorted T cell population were checked by analytical flow cytometry. Genomic DNA was isolated from each sorted fraction and quantified by UV absorbance on a Nanodrop 2000c.

This entry comes from a study of shared clonotypes between healthy human individuals (dated by TCRdb to between 2020 and 2021). Context from the whole study: The cohort included three men and a couple of women between 18 and 49 years of age. To increase sequencing depth and limit assay-specific biases, different laboratories used diverse techniques to prepare libraries and sequence TCR repertoires. To estimate repertoire size and how much clonotype sharing occurs between individuals, the study deeply sequenced the blood TCR repertoires of five healthy adults. For each donor, CD4 naive and CD4 memory were each given three plates, CD8 naive was given two plates, and CD8 memory was given one plate. Each donor's leukapheresis produced roughly between roughly 0.85 and 9.5 billion PBMCs. The paper's findings and limits, for the study overall: Because the study included only a small number of donors, the genetic and exposure-history diversity represented was limited. Based on pairwise subsampling, the degree of clonotype sharing among donors was expected to be affected by sequencing depth. Clonotypes shared by all four sorted-subset donors showed higher generation probabilities than non-shared clonotypes. Sampling was restricted to blood, and TCR repertoires in tissue are likely to differ from TCR repertoires in blood. When a few donors were compared, the shared fraction of clonotypes was about 5.4% for naive CD4, 3.5% for naive CD8, roughly 2.3% for memory CD4, and 0.35% to 0.4% for memory CD8. Naive subsets generally had larger estimated clonotype richness than memory subsets did. Rarefaction of sorted-subset datasets indicated incomplete sequencing despite the large sequencing depth.

CDR1 and CDR2 (LNHNV, YYDKDF) derive from the germline V gene (reference sequence). V and J lose 0 bases and 0 bases, and a span of 11 bases separates them. Counted from cysteine to phenylalanine, this CDR3 has 16 amino acids. The read is trimmed to its CDR3 DNA, 48 bases read in frame from base 1. TCR CDR3 regions were amplified from genomic DNA by multiplex PCR using the deep immunoSEQ assay. Genomic DNA extracted from each cell subset was distributed evenly over all wells of several immunoSEQ 96-well plates, and each plate served as one replicate. For sorted subsets, roughly 190 ng of genomic DNA, equivalent to tens of thousands of T cell genomes, went into each replicate PCR. The purified libraries were quantified using a Qubit 3.0 fluorometer, sized with a Bioanalyzer 2100, and then quantified again using the KAPA Library Quantification kit. A separate single-read 150-cycle Illumina NextSeq 550 flow cell was used to sequence each immunoSEQ 96-well plate. On the authors' methods: Because the immunoSEQ output held only junctional sequences and lacked quality scores, the filtering could not match the filtering applied to full-length reads. Sequences were annotated with PyIR, a Python wrapper for IgBLAST v1.9, using IMGT germline references to assign V/J genes and CDR3. Reads were filtered out if the reads had weak V/J assignments (E-value above 1e-6), no CDR3, stop codons, out-of-frame junctions, or ambiguous translated residues. V3J clonotypes were defined as sequences sharing the same inferred V gene, J gene, and CDR3 amino acid sequence. Percentage overlap between repertoires was calculated by dividing the number of shared unique clonotypes by the size of the smaller repertoire. RTK rarefaction, the Chao1 estimator, and Recon v2.1 estimates of unobserved clonotypes were used to assess repertoire richness. OLGA was used to compute generation probabilities for all TCRbeta clonotypes that the gDNA method yielded from several donors. What TCRdb holds here is the immuneACCESS table cut down to in-frame rearrangements. Part of the clones is not present; checked against another copy, under half of the missing clones reflect an unresolved V gene, and the others are unexplained. V and J calls and clone size are given by that table; D and trimming were obtained from the DNA. Across this sample there are over a million clones, with approximately 80% seen only once. The ten top clones hold roughly 0.57% of the sample.

The receptor's source is a man aged 18 to 30 in good health. Some clones in this sample may be carry-over from other donors' samples. The chain employs TRBV15 and TRBJ1-2, with the D gene too uncertain to name. The sequencing sample was made of memory CD4+ T cells from PBMCs. The sample's cell subset or site label, in plain terms: CD45RA-negative fraction. CDR3 region: CATSRDRVTPNYGYTF. The nucleotide sequence reads as follows: TGTGCCACCAGCAGAGATAGGGTGACCCCTAACTATGGCTACACCTTC.